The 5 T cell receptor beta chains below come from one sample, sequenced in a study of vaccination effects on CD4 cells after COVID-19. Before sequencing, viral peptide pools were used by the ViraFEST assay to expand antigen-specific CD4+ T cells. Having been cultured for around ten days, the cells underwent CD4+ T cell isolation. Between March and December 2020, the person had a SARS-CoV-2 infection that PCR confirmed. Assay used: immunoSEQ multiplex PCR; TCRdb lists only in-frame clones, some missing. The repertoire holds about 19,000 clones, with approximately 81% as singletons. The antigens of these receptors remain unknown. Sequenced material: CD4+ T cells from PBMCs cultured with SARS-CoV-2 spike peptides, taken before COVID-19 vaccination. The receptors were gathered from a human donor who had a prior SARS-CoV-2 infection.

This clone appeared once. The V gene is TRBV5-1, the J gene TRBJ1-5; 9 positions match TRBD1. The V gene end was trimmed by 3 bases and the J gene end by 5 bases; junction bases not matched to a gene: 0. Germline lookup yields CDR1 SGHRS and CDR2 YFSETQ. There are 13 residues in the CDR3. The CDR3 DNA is TGCGCCAGCAGCTGGACAGGGGATCAGCCCCAGCATTTT. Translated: CASSWTGDQPQHF.

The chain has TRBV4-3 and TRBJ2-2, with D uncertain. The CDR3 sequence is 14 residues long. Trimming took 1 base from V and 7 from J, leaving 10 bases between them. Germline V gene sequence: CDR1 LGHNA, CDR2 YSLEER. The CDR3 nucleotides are TGCGCCAGCAGCCAAGCGGCATTGAGCGGGGAGCTGTTTTTT. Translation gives CASSQAALSGELFF.

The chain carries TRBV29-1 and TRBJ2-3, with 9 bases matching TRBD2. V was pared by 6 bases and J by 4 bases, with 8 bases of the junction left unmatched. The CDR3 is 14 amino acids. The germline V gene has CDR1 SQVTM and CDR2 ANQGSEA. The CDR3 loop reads CSVAGTSLSDTQYF. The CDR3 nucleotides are TGCAGCGTAGCAGGGACTAGCTTATCAGATACGCAGTATTTT.

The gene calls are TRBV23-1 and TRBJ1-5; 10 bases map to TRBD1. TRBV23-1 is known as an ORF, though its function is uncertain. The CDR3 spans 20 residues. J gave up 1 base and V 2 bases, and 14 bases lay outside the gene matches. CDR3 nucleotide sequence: TGCGCCAGCAGTCAAGGTGCTAACGGGACAGGGGATGGGAGCAATCAGCCCCAGCATTTT. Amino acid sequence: CASSQGANGTGDGSNQPQHF.

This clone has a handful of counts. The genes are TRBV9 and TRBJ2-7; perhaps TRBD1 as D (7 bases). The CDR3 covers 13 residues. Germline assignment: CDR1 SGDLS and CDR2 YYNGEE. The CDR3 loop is CREHGDRDYEQYF. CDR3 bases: TGTCGGGAGCACGGGGACAGAGACTACGAGCAGTACTTC.